Following are 16 T cell receptor beta chains from one sample sequenced in a study of CD8+CD57+ T cells in acquired aplastic anemia (dated by TCRdb to the late 2010s). Sequencer: Illumina HiSeq 2000. TCR beta VDJ combination and CDR3 sequence profiling used genomic DNA as the template. The public reads were reprocessed in TCRdb via fastp at Q25 and MiXCR, keeping in-frame beta chains. Rows are combined by CDR3 protein, so each entry shows the most common genes and DNA. The sample table contains just over 400,000 distinct CDR3 sequences; only one count was recorded for just under 70% of them. The ten largest clones take up 3% to 5% of the sample. The sequencing input was sorted CD4+, CD8+, or CD8+CD57+ T cells (not recorded which) from PBMCs. The receptors were sampled from a human donor in good health, serving as a control.

V gene TRBV15 combines with J gene TRBJ1-5, with D perhaps matching TRBD1 (5 bases). CDR3 size: 13 residues. Trimming took 8 bases from V and 0 from J, leaving 8 bases between them. Germline CDR1 and CDR2: LNHNV and YYDKDF (reference sequence). CDR3 residues: CATVRDSNQPQHF. For the CDR3, the DNA is TGTGCCACCGTCAGGGATAGCAATCAGCCCCAGCATTTT. Based on the CDR3 plus reference TRBV15 and TRBJ1-5, the full variable domain is DAMVIQNPRYQVTQFGKPVTLSCSQTLNHNVMYWYQQKSSQAPKLLFHYYDKDFNNEADTPDNFQSRRPNTSFCFLDIRSPGLGDTAMYLCATVRDSNQPQHFGDGTRLSIL.

The V and J genes are TRBV7-6 and TRBJ2-7, with 11 bases fitting TRBD2. V lost 4 bases and J lost 3; bases outside the gene matches: 11. The CDR3 extends over 17 amino acids. Germline CDR1 is SGHVS and CDR2 is FNYEAQ. DNA for the CDR3: TGTGCCAGCAGCTCTCGACTAGCGGGGAAAAAAGTCTACGAGCAGTACTTC. Protein: CASSSRLAGKKVYEQYF. Full variable domain (remainder filled in from reference TRBV7-6 and TRBJ2-7): GAGVSQSPRYKVTKRGQDVALRCDPISGHVSLYWYRQALGQGPEFLTYFNYEAQQDKSGLPNDRFSAERPEGSISTLTIQRTEQRDSAMYRCASSSRLAGKKVYEQYFGPGTRLTVT.

This clonotype has ten or more counts. This chain connects TRBV11-2 to TRBJ1-2; D uncertain. Germline values: CDR1 SGHAT, CDR2 FQNNGV. The V and J ends lost 4 bases and 1 base respectively, with 16 bases between them. The CDR3 loop spans 16 amino acids. CDR3 sequence (DNA): TGTGCCAGCAGCTCCGGAGTAACAGCCAGTAACTATGGCTACACCTTC. Protein product: CASSSGVTASNYGYTF.

This rearrangement joins TRBV11-2 to TRBJ1-1; D unclear. The V gene lost 5 bases and the J gene lost 1 base, with 14 bases spanning the gap. This CDR3 contains 15 residues. Germline CDR1 and CDR2: SGHAT and FQNNGV. The CDR3 is CASSPRDGRNTEAFF. Written as DNA, the CDR3 is TGTGCCAGCAGCCCCCGGGATGGAAGGAACACTGAAGCTTTCTTT.

V usage is TRBV25-1 and J usage is TRBJ2-7; 7 bases are shared with TRBD1. J gave up 3 bases and V 3 bases, and 5 bases lay outside the gene matches. This CDR3 is 14 amino acids long. The germline V gene has CDR1 MGHDK and CDR2 SYGVNS. CDR3 in amino acids: CASSETGTVYEQYF. In DNA form, the CDR3 reads TGTGCCAGCAGTGAGACAGGGACGGTCTACGAGCAGTACTTC.

The chain carries TRBV19 and TRBJ2-1, with 8 bases matching TRBD2. J was trimmed by 0 bases and V by 4 bases; bases with no gene match: 2. Germline lookup yields CDR1 LNHDA and CDR2 SQIVND (reference sequence). The CDR3 covers 15 residues. The CDR3 DNA sequence: TGTGCCAGTAGTACCGGGACTAGCTCCTACAATGAGCAGTTCTTC. Its translation: CASSTGTSSYNEQFF.

In this sample, this clonotype turned up a few times. This chain links TRBV19 with TRBJ1-2; TRBD1 agrees at 10 bases. The germline gives CDR1 LNHDA, CDR2 SQIVND (reference sequence). This CDR3 spans 15 amino acids. V lost 4 bases and J lost 8; bases outside the gene matches: 10. The CDR3: CASSTGTGDRVGYTF. CDR3 bases: TGTGCCAGTAGTACGGGGACAGGGGATCGAGTCGGCTACACCTTC.

As regards this clonotype: One end of the junction does not line up with germline, which may come from a read error. The V call is TRBV9, the J call TRBJ1-2, with 7 bases lining up with TRBD1. This CDR3 has 14 amino acids. Germline loops: CDR1 SGDLS, CDR2 YYNGEE. The CDR3 nucleotides read TGTGCCAGCGGCGTAGGACAGGCCAATTCTGGCTACTCCTTC. It encodes CASGVGQANSGYSF.

This rearrangement joins TRBV10-3 to TRBJ1-6, with D possibly being TRBD1 (5 bases). The germline CDR1 and CDR2 sequences are ENHRY and SYGVKD. The V and J ends lost 10 bases and 14 bases respectively, with 27 bases between them. The CDR3 spans 15 residues. As DNA, the CDR3 is TGTGCCACCAGACTAGGCGGGGACGCATCCTACGCCCTCCACTTT. Protein product: CATRLGGDASYALHF.

As concerns this clonotype: One end of the junction fails to match germline, which may point to a read error. The genes are TRBV7-6 and TRBJ1-4; perhaps TRBD1 as D (5 bases). CDR1 and CDR2 from the germline V gene are SGHVS and FNYEAQ. This CDR3 is 14 amino acids long. The CDR3 bases are TGTGCCAGCAGCAGAGGGGCTAACACTGAAGAACTGTTTTTT. Protein sequence: CASSRGANTEELFF.

Worth noting for this clonotype: At one of its ends the junction is not consistent with the germline gene, which may arise from a read error. The J gene is TRBJ1-2, the V gene TRBV7-4, with 7 bases aligning to TRBD1. Germline V lookup: CDR1 SGHVT, CDR2 SQSDAQ. The CDR3 contains 16 residues. The CDR3 region is CASSVGFLGQHDGYTF. The DNA for the CDR3 is TGTGCCAGCAGCGTAGGGTTCTTGGGACAGCACGATGGGTACACCTTC.

V and J are TRBV2 and TRBJ2-7; 8 nucleotides agree with TRBD2. Losses at the gene ends were 6 bases for V and 9 bases for J; bases not matched to a gene: 16. The CDR3 extends over 15 amino acids. Germline lookup yields CDR1 SNHLY and CDR2 FYNNEI. CDR3: CASSPGRWREDAQYF. Here the CDR3 DNA reads TGTGCCAGCAGCCCGGGACGGTGGCGGGAGGACGCGCAGTACTTC.

This clonotype turned up a few times. The CDR3: CASSTADQPQHF. For the CDR3, the DNA is TGTGCCAGTAGTACCGCAGACCAGCCCCAGCATTTT. The chain carries TRBV19 and TRBJ1-5, with D hard to call. Germline CDR1 is LNHDA and CDR2 is SQIVND (reference sequence). This CDR3 has 12 amino acids. V was trimmed by 4 bases and J by 7 bases, leaving 8 bases between them.

This clonotype was observed a single time. This could be a read error, since a much larger clone is one nucleotide away. The chain recombines TRBV19 with TRBJ1-4; weak D call: TRBD1 (6 bases). The V gene's germline CDR1 is LNHDA and CDR2 SQIVND (reference sequence). The CDR3 has 18 residues. Trimming removed 5 bases from V and 0 bases from J, with 19 bases in between. CDR3 nucleotide sequence: TGTGCCAGTAGTGCAGGAATTCAGGGGATTGCAACTAATGAAAAACTGTTTTTT. As protein: CASSAGIQGIATNEKLFF.

About this clonotype itself: One end of the junction fails to match germline, which may point to a read error. The chain carries TRBV7-2 and TRBJ1-2, with a tentative D call TRBD1 (5 bases). Germline values: CDR1 SGHTA, CDR2 FQGNSA. There are 14 residues in the CDR3. The CDR3: CASSAVGGGGDDQF. CDR3 DNA: TGTGCCAGCAGCGCGGTGGGGGGGGGGGGGGACGACCAGTTC.

This clonotype showed up many times. The chain links TRBV20-1 to TRBJ2-7; TRBD1 agrees at 8 bases. The germline gives CDR1 DFQATT, CDR2 SNEGSKA (reference sequence). With V trimmed by 5 bases and J by 2 bases, 11 bases remained unmatched. This CDR3 region has 15 residues. In nucleotides, the CDR3 is TGCAGTGCTCAACCCGACAGGGGAATGGCCTACGAGCAGTACTTC. Translated: CSAQPDRGMAYEQYF.